This TCR beta chain was sequenced in a study of CD8+ T cells in alopecia areata. The overall study: Tofacitinib ran for 6 to 18 months before 6 months off drug.

With respect to this clone: What it recognizes is unknown.

Lesional scalp tissue (obtained by punch biopsy) and peripheral blood were collected from alopecia areata patients. The CDR3 sequence is 17 residues long. Looked up from germline, CDR1 is SGHVS and CDR2 is FQNEAQ. J was trimmed by 4 bases and V by 8 bases; bases with no gene match: 12. Once RNA had been extracted, it was reverse transcribed into cDNA to act as the sequencing template. Assay used: immunoSEQ multiplex PCR; TCRdb lists only in-frame clones, some missing. Of about 10,000 clones in the sample, approximately 60% were seen once. Study-wide results and limits: Affected scalp, especially in alopecia totalis/universalis, had a higher clonality than normal scalp did.

Sequencing was performed on skin, taken at week 0. This sequence joins TRBV7-8 and TRBJ1-5; TRBD1 aligns across 12 bases. The origin of this receptor is a human donor with alopecia areata. The CDR3 nucleotides are TGTGCCAGCGTCCGGGACAGGGGGCTGTCTAGTAATCAGCCCCAGCATTTT. It encodes CASVRDRGLSSNQPQHF.